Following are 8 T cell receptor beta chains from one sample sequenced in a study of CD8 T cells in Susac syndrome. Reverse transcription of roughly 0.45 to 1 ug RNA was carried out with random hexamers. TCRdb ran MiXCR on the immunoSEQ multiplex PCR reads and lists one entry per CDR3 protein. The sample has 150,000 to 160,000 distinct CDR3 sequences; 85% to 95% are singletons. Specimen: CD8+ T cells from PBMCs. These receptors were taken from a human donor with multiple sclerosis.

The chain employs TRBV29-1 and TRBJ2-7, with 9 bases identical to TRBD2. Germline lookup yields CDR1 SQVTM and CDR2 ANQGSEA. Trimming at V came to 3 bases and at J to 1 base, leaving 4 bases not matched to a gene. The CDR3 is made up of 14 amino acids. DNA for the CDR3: TGCAGCGTTGAGCGGGCGGGGGGGTCCTACGAGCAGTACTTC. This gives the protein CSVERAGGSYEQYF.

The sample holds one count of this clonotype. The CDR3 DNA sequence: TGTGCCAGCAGCTTGAGAGGGCTGCATCAGCCCCAGCATTTT. It translates to CASSLRGLHQPQHF. The chain recombines TRBV5-8 with TRBJ1-5; no reliable D call. The CDR3 spans 14 residues. Germline values: CDR1 SGHTS, CDR2 YDEGEE. Deletions cut 1 base from V and 5 bases from J, with 10 bases between.

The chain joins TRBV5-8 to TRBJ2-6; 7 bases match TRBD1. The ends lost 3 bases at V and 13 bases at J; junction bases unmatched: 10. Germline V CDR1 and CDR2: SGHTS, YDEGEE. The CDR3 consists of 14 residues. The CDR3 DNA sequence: TGTGCCAGCAGCTCAGTCAAGGGGGCTAAGGTCCTGACTTTC. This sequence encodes CASSSVKGAKVLTF.

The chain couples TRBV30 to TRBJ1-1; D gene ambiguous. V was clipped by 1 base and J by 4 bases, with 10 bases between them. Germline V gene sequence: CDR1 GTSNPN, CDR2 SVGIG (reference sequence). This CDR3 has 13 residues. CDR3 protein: CAWSGGDGTEAFF. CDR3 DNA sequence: TGTGCCTGGAGTGGGGGTGATGGCACTGAAGCTTTCTTT.

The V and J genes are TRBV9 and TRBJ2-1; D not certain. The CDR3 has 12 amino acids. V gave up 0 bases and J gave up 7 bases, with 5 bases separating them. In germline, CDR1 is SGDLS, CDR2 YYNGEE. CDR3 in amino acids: CASSVGQNEQFF. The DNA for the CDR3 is TGTGCCAGCAGCGTAGGTCAGAATGAGCAGTTCTTC. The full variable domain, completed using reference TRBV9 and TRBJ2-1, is DSGVTQTPKHLITATGQRVTLRCSPRSGDLSVYWYQQSLDQGLQFLIQYYNGEERAKGNILERFSAQQFPDLHSELNLSSLELGDSALYFCASSVGQNEQFFGPGTRLTVL.

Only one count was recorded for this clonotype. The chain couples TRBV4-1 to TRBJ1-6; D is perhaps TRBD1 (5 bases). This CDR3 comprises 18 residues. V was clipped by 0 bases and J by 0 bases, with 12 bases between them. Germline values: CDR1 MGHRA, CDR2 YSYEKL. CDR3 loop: CASSQDSQGSSYNSPLHF. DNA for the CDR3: TGCGCCAGCAGCCAAGATTCCCAGGGAAGCTCCTATAATTCACCCCTCCACTTT.

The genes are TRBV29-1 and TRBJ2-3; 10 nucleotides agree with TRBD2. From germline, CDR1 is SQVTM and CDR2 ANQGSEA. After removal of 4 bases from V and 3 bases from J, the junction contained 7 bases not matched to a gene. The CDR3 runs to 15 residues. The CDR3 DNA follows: TGCAGCGTTGTAGAGCGGGGGGGCCTTACAGATACGCAGTATTTT. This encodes CSVVERGGLTDTQYF.

The CDR3 protein is CASSFGLAPDTQYF. The CDR3, as DNA: TGTGCCAGCAGCTTCGGGCTAGCACCAGATACGCAGTATTTT. The rearrangement links TRBV7-2 to TRBJ2-3, with a tentative D call TRBD2 (5 bases). The CDR3 loop spans 14 amino acids. The germline V gene encodes CDR1 SGHTA and CDR2 FQGNSA. Trimming removed 3 bases from V and 4 bases from J, with 11 bases in between.